The 32 T cell receptor beta chains below all came from one sample that was sequenced in a study of T cell clones after liver transplantation. Sequencing was performed with immunoSEQ multiplex PCR; in TCRdb, only in-frame clones are kept and a portion is missing. The table includes 55,000 or so clones, 71% detected once. The source material was CD4+ T cells from blood, sampled before liver transplant. Every receptor here comes from a human donor who received a liver transplant.

The chain uses TRBV15 and TRBJ1-4; possible D gene TRBD1, 5 bases. Germline lookup yields CDR1 LNHNV and CDR2 YYDKDF (reference sequence). This CDR3 is built from 15 residues. V lost 0 bases and J 7 bases, leaving 12 bases between the germline ends. CDR3 DNA sequence: TGTGCCACCAGCAGAGATCGAGGCGGGGCTGAAAAACTGTTTTTT. Translated, it gives CATSRDRGGAEKLFF. Full variable domain (remainder filled in from reference TRBV15 and TRBJ1-4): DAMVIQNPRYQVTQFGKPVTLSCSQTLNHNVMYWYQQKSSQAPKLLFHYYDKDFNNEADTPDNFQSRRPNTSFCFLDIRSPGLGDTAMYLCATSRDRGGAEKLFFGSGTQLSVL.

CDR3 DNA sequence: TGCGCCAGCAGCCACGGAGGGGTAATGAACACTGAAGCTTTCTTT. Its translation is CASSHGGVMNTEAFF. The chain uses TRBV5-1 and TRBJ1-1; D may be TRBD1 (5 bases). The V and J ends lost 4 bases and 0 bases respectively, with 13 bases between them. This CDR3 has 15 amino acids. Per the germline V gene, CDR1 is SGHRS and CDR2 is YFSETQ.

V gene TRBV5-1 combines with J gene TRBJ2-7, with a tentative D call TRBD1 (6 bases). This CDR3 spans 14 amino acids. V gave up 4 bases and J gave up 6 bases, with 17 bases separating them. Germline V gene data show CDR1 as SGHRS and CDR2 as YFSETQ. CDR3 nucleotides: TGCGCCAGCAGCCTGGGGGCCCCCGTCCGCGAGCAGTACTTC. Encoded protein: CASSLGAPVREQYF.

This clone was counted only a few times. The chain carries TRBV7-6 and TRBJ1-3; D possibly corresponds to TRBD1 (6 bases). Germline CDR1 reads SGHVS; CDR2 reads FNYEAQ. V was clipped by 5 bases and J by 4 bases, with 18 bases between them. This CDR3 comprises 16 residues. CDR3 protein: CASSPNLQGTGNTIYF. The CDR3 nucleotides are TGTGCCAGCAGCCCGAACCTACAGGGAACAGGAAACACCATATATTTT.

The chain couples TRBV6-1 to TRBJ1-2; 7 bases align to TRBD1. Trimming at V came to 2 bases and at J to 8 bases, leaving 8 bases not matched to a gene. This CDR3 is 14 amino acids long. Per the germline V gene, CDR1 is MNHNS and CDR2 is SASEGT. This chain's CDR3 is CASSEMDRSHGYTF. CDR3 in DNA: TGTGCCAGCAGTGAAATGGACAGGTCACACGGCTACACCTTC.

The rearrangement uses TRBV5-1 and TRBJ1-1; 11 bases fit TRBD1. There are 16 residues in the CDR3. Germline-derived CDR1 and CDR2 are SGHRS and YFSETQ. J gave up 4 bases and V 4 bases, and 9 bases lay outside the gene matches. The CDR3 protein is CASSVRTGGDGTEAFF. CDR3 nucleotides: TGCGCCAGCAGCGTACGGACAGGGGGCGATGGCACTGAAGCTTTCTTT.

This chain connects TRBV27 to TRBJ2-7; 12 bases align to TRBD2. Germline CDR1 MNHEY, CDR2 SMNVEV (reference sequence). With 3 bases clipped from V and 6 bases from J, the junction kept 6 bases outside the gene matches. The CDR3 is 15 amino acids. CDR3 DNA sequence: TGTGCCAGCAGTTTCGGGACTAGCGGGTGGACCGAGCAGTACTTC. Protein sequence: CASSFGTSGWTEQYF.

This clone occurred many times. As DNA, the CDR3 is TGTGCCAGCTGCGAGCAGGGGGCCCGTAGCAATCAGCCCCAGCATTTT. Amino acid sequence: CASCEQGARSNQPQHF. The chain links TRBV2 to TRBJ1-5, with 8 bases identical to TRBD1. Germline values: CDR1 SNHLY, CDR2 FYNNEI. The V and J ends lost 8 bases and 0 bases, in that order; junction bases with no gene match: 9. The CDR3 is 16 residues long.

The chain joins TRBV5-1 to TRBJ2-3; 11 bases are a match to TRBD1. The germline gives CDR1 SGHRS, CDR2 YFSETQ. The CDR3 has 17 amino acids. V lost 7 bases, J lost 5 bases, and 15 bases stayed unmatched. DNA of the CDR3: TGCGCCAGCTCAAGGGACTACGGACAGGGGGCAAGAGATACGCAGTATTTT. Translation: CASSRDYGQGARDTQYF. Supplemented by reference TRBV5-1 and TRBJ2-3, the full variable domain reads KAGVTQTPRYLIKTRGQQVTLSCSPISGHRSVSWYQQTPGQGLQFLFEYFSETQRNKGNFPGRFSGRQFSNSRSEMNVSTLELGDSALYLCASSRDYGQGARDTQYFGPGTRLTVL.

This sequence joins TRBV6-1 and TRBJ1-5; 11 nucleotides agree with TRBD1. The germline CDR1 and CDR2 sequences are MNHNS and SASEGT. V gave up 1 base and J gave up 5 bases; unmatched junction bases: 4. The CDR3 length is 16 residues. Written as DNA, the CDR3 is TGTGCCAGCAGTGAAGTTGGGACAGGGGGTTATCAGCCCCAGCATTTT. This codes for CASSEVGTGGYQPQHF.

The chain combines TRBV29-1 with TRBJ2-3, with TRBD2 matching 11 bases. The CDR3 contains 14 residues. Germline-derived CDR1 and CDR2 are SQVTM and ANQGSEA. Trimming at V came to 4 bases and at J to 5 bases, leaving 5 bases not matched to a gene. The CDR3 DNA sequence: TGCAGCGTTGGACTAGCGGGGAATGTAGATACGCAGTATTTT. Its translation: CSVGLAGNVDTQYF.

This clone has a single count. The V and J genes are TRBV19 and TRBJ1-5; 7 nucleotides agree with TRBD1. The CDR3 contains 17 residues. V trimming: 6 bases; J trimming: 4 bases; junction bases outside the gene matches: 15. Germline CDR1 LNHDA, CDR2 SQIVND (reference sequence). The CDR3 DNA reads as TGTGCCAGTAGCCCAGCCCACAGGGGAGTGGGGAATCAGCCCCAGCATTTT. Protein: CASSPAHRGVGNQPQHF.

The rearrangement uses TRBV2 and TRBJ1-3; D gene uncertain. V was clipped by 3 bases and J by 0 bases, with 12 bases between them. The CDR3 contains 16 residues. Germline V gives CDR1 SNHLY, CDR2 FYNNEI. CDR3 DNA: TGTGCCAGCAGTGACCCGGGATTAGCCTCTGGAAACACCATATATTTT. Amino acid sequence: CASSDPGLASGNTIYF.

This clone appeared once. The rearrangement joins TRBV7-3 to TRBJ2-3, with 15 bases aligning to TRBD2. Germline V gene sequence: CDR1 SGHTA, CDR2 FQGTGA. J lost 7 bases, V lost 2 bases, and 4 bases had no gene match. The CDR3 consists of 16 residues. In DNA form, the CDR3 reads TGTGCCAGCAGCTTACAAGGGACTAGCGGGGGGAATACGCAGTATTTT. Translation gives CASSLQGTSGGNTQYF.

The chain employs TRBV9 and TRBJ2-7; the match to TRBD1 covers 7 bases. V was clipped by 0 bases and J by 4 bases; unmatched bases: 7. The germline gives CDR1 SGDLS, CDR2 YYNGEE. The CDR3 contains 15 residues. The CDR3 loop is CASSVATDRIYEQYF. The CDR3 bases are TGTGCCAGCAGCGTAGCTACGGACAGGATATACGAGCAGTACTTC.

J is TRBJ2-3 and V is TRBV5-1, with unresolved D. The V and J ends lost 7 bases and 3 bases respectively, with 15 bases between them. The CDR3 extends over 14 amino acids. Germline V gene lookup returns CDR1 SGHRS and CDR2 YFSETQ. CDR3 sequence reads: CASHVGLATDTQYF. CDR3 nucleotides: TGCGCCAGCCATGTTGGTCTTGCGACAGATACGCAGTATTTT.

This clone has more than one count but fewer than ten. The chain employs TRBV28 and TRBJ1-2; D may be TRBD1 (6 bases). The CDR3 loop spans 13 amino acids. Trimming took off 9 bases at V and 2 bases at J, with 13 bases between the two ends. The germline CDR1 and CDR2 sequences are MDHEN and SYDVKM. CDR3 sequence: CASQRQGNYGYTF. The CDR3 DNA is TGTGCCAGTCAGCGTCAGGGGAACTATGGCTACACCTTC.

The chain is built from TRBV5-4 and TRBJ2-1; the match to TRBD1 covers 10 bases. J was trimmed by 9 bases and V by 2 bases; bases with no gene match: 5. CDR1 and CDR2 from the germline V gene are SGHNT and YYREEE (reference sequence). The CDR3 is 14 amino acids. The CDR3 spells CASSFRQGAGEQFF. The CDR3 DNA follows: TGTGCCAGCAGCTTTAGACAGGGGGCAGGTGAGCAGTTCTTC.

The chain links TRBV28 to TRBJ1-5, with a weak D call TRBD1 (5 bases). Germline assignment: CDR1 MDHEN and CDR2 SYDVKM. V shed 7 bases and J shed 0 bases, with 19 bases lying between them. CDR3 length: 17 residues. In nucleotides, the CDR3 is TGTGCCAGCAACACCCCGGGGGGGAGATATAGCAATCAGCCCCAGCATTTT. Protein product: CASNTPGGRYSNQPQHF.

V usage is TRBV7-2 and J usage is TRBJ2-5; weak D call: TRBD1 (7 bases). The CDR3 is 14 residues long. V was trimmed by 4 bases and J by 5 bases, leaving 14 bases between them. CDR1 and CDR2 (germline): SGHTA, FQGNSA. The CDR3, as DNA: TGTGCCAGCAGCTGGCAGGGGGGATCGGAGACCCAGTACTTC. This encodes CASSWQGGSETQYF.

The chain couples TRBV5-1 to TRBJ1-4; a possible D gene is TRBD1 (6 bases). Trimming stripped 5 bases from V and 8 bases from J, with 19 bases between. The CDR3 spans 15 residues. Per the germline V gene, CDR1 is SGHRS and CDR2 is YFSETQ. The CDR3 DNA sequence: TGCGCCAGCAGTCAGTCATCGGGACAAGGCGAAAAACTGTTTTTT. It codes for CASSQSSGQGEKLFF. Variable domain in full (rest from reference TRBV5-1 and TRBJ1-4): KAGVTQTPRYLIKTRGQQVTLSCSPISGHRSVSWYQQTPGQGLQFLFEYFSETQRNKGNFPGRFSGRQFSNSRSEMNVSTLELGDSALYLCASSQSSGQGEKLFFGSGTQLSVL.

CDR3 coding DNA: TGTGCCAGCAGTCTCACAGGGACCGGCTACTATGGCTACACCTTC. Its translation is CASSLTGTGYYGYTF. J is TRBJ1-2 and V is TRBV27; possibly TRBD1 for D (6 bases). The CDR3 length is 15 residues. V dropped 5 bases and J dropped 3 bases, with 16 bases sitting between them. Germline V gene sequence: CDR1 MNHEY, CDR2 SMNVEV (reference sequence).

This chain joins TRBV5-1 and TRBJ2-2; 9 bases fit TRBD1. Germline CDR1 is SGHRS and CDR2 is YFSETQ. The V segment lost 8 bases and the J segment 6 bases; nucleotides outside the gene matches: 11. The CDR3 has 15 residues. CDR3 in amino acids: CASTPGTGQAGELFF. The CDR3 DNA sequence: TGCGCCAGTACGCCCGGGACAGGGCAGGCCGGGGAGCTGTTTTTT.

The J gene is TRBJ2-3, the V gene TRBV21-1; TRBD2, the table's D call, lacks a check against the DNA. TRBV21-1 is a recognized pseudogene. The CDR3 contains 17 residues. The CDR3 loop reads CASSKEELAGRTDTQYF. The CDR3, as DNA: TGTGCCAGCAGCAAAGAGGAACTAGCGGGGAGAACAGATACGCAGTATTTT.

The chain is built from TRBV6-6 and TRBJ2-7, with D maybe TRBD1 (5 bases). V was trimmed by 4 bases and J by 4 bases, leaving 8 bases between them. CDR1 and CDR2 (germline): MNHNY, SVGAGI (reference sequence). The CDR3 loop spans 12 amino acids. The CDR3 DNA reads as TGTGCCAGCAGTTTAACAGGTTACGAGCAGTACTTC. Translated: CASSLTGYEQYF.

The rearrangement uses TRBV7-2 and TRBJ2-3; D may be TRBD2 (6 bases). The CDR3 covers 14 residues. V was clipped by 4 bases and J by 4 bases, with 12 bases between them. Germline CDR1 and CDR2: SGHTA and FQGNSA. The CDR3 region is CASSSAGRSDTQYF. For the CDR3, the DNA is TGTGCCAGCAGCTCGGCAGGGAGGTCAGATACGCAGTATTTT.

This clone was seen a few times. CDR3 amino acids: CASSLEPTYGYTF. Written as DNA, the CDR3 is TGTGCCAGCAGCTTGGAGCCGACTTATGGCTACACCTTC. The chain has TRBV7-9 and TRBJ1-2, with D hard to call. There are 13 residues in the CDR3. Looked up from germline, CDR1 is SEHNR and CDR2 is FQNEAQ (reference sequence). Trimming took off 3 bases at V and 5 bases at J, with 10 bases between the two ends.

This clone has only a few counts. V usage is TRBV27 and J usage is TRBJ1-6, with D tentatively TRBD1 (6 bases). The germline V gene encodes CDR1 MNHEY and CDR2 SMNVEV (reference sequence). Trimming removed 3 bases at V and 14 bases at J, with 14 bases between. The CDR3 runs 13 residues. CDR3 DNA: TGTGCCAGCAGTTTTGGTTCCAGGGGCGCCCTCCACTTT. This gives the protein CASSFGSRGALHF.

The genes are TRBV9 and TRBJ2-3, with a tentative D call TRBD2 (6 bases). With 6 bases removed from V and 1 base from J, the gap between germline ends came to 15 bases. This CDR3 contains 15 residues. The germline gives CDR1 SGDLS, CDR2 YYNGEE. CDR3 sequence: CASNLAGIRTDTQYF. Here the CDR3 DNA reads TGTGCCAGCAACTTGGCGGGGATACGCACAGATACGCAGTATTTT.

The chain carries TRBV7-8 and TRBJ2-4; TRBD2 matches 8 bases. The CDR3 contains 20 residues. Germline V gives CDR1 SGHVS, CDR2 FQNEAQ. With 3 bases clipped from V and 0 bases from J, the junction kept 16 bases outside the gene matches. The CDR3 reads CASSLTIPGLGGIAKNIQYF. The CDR3 DNA is TGTGCCAGCAGCTTGACTATTCCGGGACTAGGAGGTATAGCCAAAAACATTCAGTACTTC.

V usage is TRBV18 and J usage is TRBJ1-2; D perhaps matches TRBD1 (6 bases). With 2 bases removed from V and 3 bases from J, the gap between germline ends came to 13 bases. The CDR3 is made up of 15 amino acids. In germline, CDR1 is KGHSH, CDR2 LQKENI. For the CDR3, the DNA is TGTGCCAGCTCACCATCGGCAGGGGTGGACTATGGCTACACCTTC. Protein product: CASSPSAGVDYGYTF. Variable domain in full (rest from reference TRBV18 and TRBJ1-2): NAGVMQNPRHLVRRRGQEARLRCSPMKGHSHVYWYRQLPEEGLKFMVYLQKENIIDESGMPKERFSAEFPKEGPSILRIQQVVRGDSAAYFCASSPSAGVDYGYTFGSGTRLTVV.

The genes are TRBV4-2 and TRBJ2-7, with 10 bases fitting TRBD1. The trim removed 1 base at V and 5 bases at J, leaving 8 bases unmatched. In germline, CDR1 is LGHNA, CDR2 YNFKEQ. This CDR3 spans 16 amino acids. CDR3 bases: TGTGCCAGCAGCCAAGGGCGGGGACAGGGGAGCGACGAGCAGTACTTC. This encodes CASSQGRGQGSDEQYF.